These 20 T cell receptor beta chains were all obtained from the same sample, sequenced in a study of blood T cell repertoires in COVID-19. Produced via immunoSEQ multiplex PCR; TCRdb's table is partial and in-frame only. The sample consists of roughly 300,000 clones, 85% to 90% of them appearing once. The sample comprised PBMCs or T cells enriched from blood (not recorded which). These receptors originate from a man aged 30-40 years who had recovered from COVID-19.

Only one count was recorded for this clone. The V gene is TRBV11-3, the J gene TRBJ2-2; 10 bases match TRBD2. J was trimmed by 4 bases and V by 2 bases; bases with no gene match: 10. From germline, CDR1 is SGHNT and CDR2 YENEEA. The CDR3 extends over 18 amino acids. The CDR3 reads CASSLSLAGVLGTGELFF. The CDR3, as DNA: TGTGCCAGCAGCTTAAGTCTAGCGGGAGTTCTGGGCACCGGGGAGCTGTTTTTT.

The rearrangement joins TRBV10-2 to TRBJ2-5; D is unclear. Looked up from germline, CDR1 is WSHSY and CDR2 is SAAADI. V gave up 3 bases and J gave up 4 bases, with 9 bases separating them. The CDR3 is 13 amino acids. CDR3 sequence (DNA): TGCGCCAGCAGTGACCAGGCCTTAGAGACCCAGTACTTC. Its protein product is CASSDQALETQYF.

This chain links TRBV24-1 with TRBJ1-3; no definite D call. The V gene lost 2 bases and the J gene lost 3 bases, with 7 bases spanning the gap. Germline V gene sequence: CDR1 KGHDR, CDR2 SFDVKD. The CDR3 loop spans 14 amino acids. This CDR3 reads CATSDSRVGNTIYF. CDR3 nucleotides: TGTGCCACCAGTGATTCCCGCGTTGGAAACACCATATATTTT.

DNA of the CDR3: TGTGCCAGCCTCCGGGACAGGGACACCGGGGAGCTGTTTTTT. This codes for CASLRDRDTGELFF. This rearrangement joins TRBV2 to TRBJ2-2, with 9 bases identical to TRBD1. The CDR3 length is 14 residues. V gave up 8 bases and J gave up 3 bases; unmatched junction bases: 4. CDR1 and CDR2 (germline): SNHLY, FYNNEI.

J is TRBJ1-4 and V is TRBV28; a weak D match, TRBD1 (5 bases). The V end was cut by 5 bases, the J end by 11 bases, with 33 bases between. CDR1 is MDHEN and CDR2 is SYDVKM in the germline V gene. The CDR3 runs 19 residues. The CDR3, as DNA: TGTGCCAGCAGTCCATCGAGAATCTACGGTGGGATAATGAAGGGGAAACTGTTTTTT. Translating gives CASSPSRIYGGIMKGKLFF. Together with reference TRBV28 and TRBJ1-4, the CDR3 gives the full variable domain: DVKVTQSSRYLVKRTGEKVFLECVQDMDHENMFWYRQDPGLGLRLIYFSYDVKMKEKGDIPEGYSVSREKKERFSLILESASTNQTSMYLCASSPSRIYGGIMKGKLFFGSGTQLSVL.

V is TRBV5-1 and J is TRBJ1-2; 10 bases match TRBD1. The CDR3 length is 15 residues. V shed 3 bases, J shed 4 bases, and the junction held 6 bases outside the gene matches. CDR1 is SGHRS and CDR2 is YFSETQ in the germline V gene. In DNA form, the CDR3 reads TGCGCCAGCAGCTGGGGGACAGGGGAAGGCTATGGCTACACCTTC. Amino acids: CASSWGTGEGYGYTF.

As for this clone: The junction and the germline gene differ at one end; a read error may be behind it. The V and J genes are TRBV6-5 and TRBJ2-7; D is perhaps TRBD2 (6 bases). The CDR3 is made up of 11 amino acids. The germline CDR1 and CDR2 sequences are MNHEY and SVGAGI. The CDR3 DNA sequence: TGTGCCAGCGGGGGGAGTGTCCCGGGAAACTTC. Encoded protein: CASGGSVPGNF.

The chain is built from TRBV18 and TRBJ1-1, with D possibly being TRBD1 (6 bases). V dropped 5 bases and J dropped 4 bases, with 11 bases sitting between them. The CDR3 runs to 13 residues. From germline, CDR1 is KGHSH and CDR2 LQKENI. The CDR3 DNA sequence: TGTGCCAGCTCATTACAGGGTTCCACTGAAGCTTTCTTT. Encoded protein: CASSLQGSTEAFF.

About this clone itself: The sample carries other DNA sequences with the same CDR3. The chain couples TRBV4-2 to TRBJ2-1, with TRBD2 matching 9 bases. The germline V gene has CDR1 LGHNA and CDR2 YNFKEQ. The CDR3 runs 16 residues. The V gene end was trimmed by 1 base and the J gene end by 2 bases; junction bases not matched to a gene: 3. The CDR3 DNA reads as TGTGCCAGCAGCCAAGTCCTAGCGGGGACCTACAATGAGCAGTTCTTC. Translating it yields CASSQVLAGTYNEQFF.

The rearrangement links TRBV11-3 to TRBJ2-1; 13 bases map to TRBD2. J gave up 3 bases and V 6 bases, and 8 bases lay outside the gene matches. This CDR3 region has 17 residues. Germline CDR1 is SGHNT and CDR2 is YENEEA. The CDR3 nucleotides are TGTGCCAGCAGGTTGGGGACTAGCGGGAACTACTACAATGAGCAGTTCTTC. Its protein product is CASRLGTSGNYYNEQFF.

As concerns this clone: Germline is not matched at one junction end, which may reflect a read error. V gene TRBV7-2 combines with J gene TRBJ1-2; TRBD1 matches 8 bases. Per the germline V gene, CDR1 is SGHTA and CDR2 is FQGNSA. This CDR3 is 14 amino acids long. CDR3 residues: CASSYAGGWWALFF. CDR3 sequence (DNA): TGTGCCAGCAGCTACGCAGGGGGCTGGTGGGCCCTATTCTTC.

The chain uses TRBV6-4 and TRBJ2-3; 7 positions match TRBD1. J gave up 0 bases and V 10 bases, and 10 bases lay outside the gene matches. CDR1 and CDR2 (germline): MRHNA, SNTAGT. CDR3 length: 15 residues. The CDR3 loop reads CATDRSPSSTDTQYF. The CDR3 bases are TGTGCCACGGACAGGTCTCCTTCTAGCACAGATACGCAGTATTTT.

The chain recombines TRBV7-2 with TRBJ2-3; TRBD2 is a possible D gene (6 bases). V lost 4 bases and J 5 bases, leaving 16 bases between the germline ends. The CDR3 extends over 15 amino acids. Germline CDR1 is SGHTA and CDR2 is FQGNSA. The CDR3 DNA sequence: TGTGCCAGCAGCTCGCAGACTAGTTCCGTAGATACGCAGTATTTT. Translation gives CASSSQTSSVDTQYF.

The J gene is TRBJ2-5, the V gene TRBV27; D might be TRBD2 (6 bases). From germline, CDR1 is MNHEY and CDR2 SMNVEV (reference sequence). The CDR3 is 13 residues long. The V and J ends lost 5 bases and 7 bases respectively, with 14 bases between them. The CDR3 loop is CASSPLGGGTQYF. DNA of the CDR3: TGTGCCAGCAGTCCTTTGGGAGGAGGGACCCAGTACTTC.

This sequence joins TRBV5-8 and TRBJ1-3; D perhaps matches TRBD1 (6 bases). The CDR3 spans 15 residues. V was shortened by 4 bases and J by 0 bases, with 11 bases between the two germline ends. Germline V lookup: CDR1 SGHTS, CDR2 YDEGEE. CDR3 DNA: TGTGCCAGCAGCGTTACAGGGAGCTCTGGAAACACCATATATTTT. Amino acids: CASSVTGSSGNTIYF.

The genes are TRBV10-1 and TRBJ2-4, with TRBD1 as a possible D gene (5 bases). The V gene lost 6 bases and the J gene lost 0 bases, with 24 bases spanning the gap. CDR1 WNHNN and CDR2 SYGVQD come from the germline V gene (reference sequence). The CDR3 sequence is 19 residues long. The CDR3 region is CASSRIHPDRPLAKNIQYF. The DNA of the CDR3 is TGCGCCAGCAGCCGCATCCATCCAGACAGACCTTTAGCCAAAAACATTCAGTACTTC.

V usage is TRBV19 and J usage is TRBJ2-1; D might be TRBD2 (6 bases). The CDR3 covers 13 residues. Germline V gives CDR1 LNHDA, CDR2 SQIVND (reference sequence). The V end was cut by 2 bases, the J end by 6 bases, with 8 bases between. CDR3 nucleotide sequence: TGTGCCAGTAGTATATCGGGAGTCAATGAGCAGTTCTTC. It translates to CASSISGVNEQFF. Together with reference TRBV19 and TRBJ2-1, the CDR3 gives the full variable domain: DGGITQSPKYLFRKEGQNVTLSCEQNLNHDAMYWYRQDPGQGLRLIYYSQIVNDFQKGDIAEGYSVSREKKESFPLTVTSAQKNPTAFYLCASSISGVNEQFFGPGTRLTVL.

The chain has TRBV7-2 and TRBJ2-5; 7 bases line up with TRBD2. The germline V gene encodes CDR1 SGHTA and CDR2 FQGNSA. The CDR3 has 16 amino acids. With 0 bases clipped from V and 4 bases from J, the junction kept 8 bases outside the gene matches. CDR3 protein: CASSLARTRGGETQYF. The CDR3 DNA reads as TGTGCCAGCAGCTTAGCGAGGACTAGGGGAGGAGAGACCCAGTACTTC.

This sequence joins TRBV27 and TRBJ2-7; perhaps TRBD2 as D (6 bases). Germline values: CDR1 MNHEY, CDR2 SMNVEV (reference sequence). Trimming left V 6 bases short and J 6 bases short, with 18 bases between. The CDR3 has 14 amino acids. This CDR3 is CASSSGTRASEQYF. CDR3 DNA sequence: TGTGCCAGCAGCTCCGGGACTCGGGCGTCCGAGCAGTACTTC.

The chain recombines TRBV10-1 with TRBJ2-5, with D perhaps matching TRBD2 (5 bases). Germline V gene data show CDR1 as WNHNN and CDR2 as SYGVQD (reference sequence). V was trimmed by 2 bases and J by 5 bases, leaving 12 bases between them. The CDR3 spans 14 residues. CDR3 region: CASSERSRGETQYF. The CDR3 bases are TGCGCCAGCAGTGAGAGGTCAAGAGGGGAGACCCAGTACTTC.